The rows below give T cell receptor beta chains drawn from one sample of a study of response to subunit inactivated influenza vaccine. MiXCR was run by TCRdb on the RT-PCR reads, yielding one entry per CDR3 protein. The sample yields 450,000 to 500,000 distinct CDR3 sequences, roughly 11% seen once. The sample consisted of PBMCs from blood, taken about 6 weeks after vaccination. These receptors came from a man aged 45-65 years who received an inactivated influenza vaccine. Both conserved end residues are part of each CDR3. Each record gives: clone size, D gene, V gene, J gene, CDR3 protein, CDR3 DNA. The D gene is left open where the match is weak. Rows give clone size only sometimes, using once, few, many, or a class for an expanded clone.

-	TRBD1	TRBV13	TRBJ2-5	CASSHRDRNQETQYF	TGTGCCAGCAGCCACCGGGACAGGAACCAAGAGACCCAGTACTTC
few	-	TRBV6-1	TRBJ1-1	CASSAQGYTEAFF	TGTGCCAGCAGTGCCCAGGGATACACTGAAGCTTTCTTT
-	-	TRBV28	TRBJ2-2	CATPSRKGELFF	TGTGCCACCCCCTCACGTAAAGGGGAGCTGTTTTTT
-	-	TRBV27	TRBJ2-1	CASSLWGVSYNEQFF	TGTGCCAGCAGTTTATGGGGCGTTTCCTACAATGAGCAGTTCTTC
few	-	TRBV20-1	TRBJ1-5	CSARPVQGSNQPQHF	TGCAGTGCACGCCCCGTCCAGGGGAGCAATCAGCCCCAGCATTTT
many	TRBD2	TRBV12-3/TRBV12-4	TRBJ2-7	CASRIAGTSGRMGEQYF	TGTGCCAGCAGAATCGCCGGGACTAGCGGGAGGATGGGCGAGCAGTACTTC
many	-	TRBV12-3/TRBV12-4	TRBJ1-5	CASSFPGRPQHF	TGTGCCAGCAGTTTTCCGGGACGGCCCCAGCATTTT
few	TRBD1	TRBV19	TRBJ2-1	CASSMGTAYNEQFF	TGTGCCAGTAGTATGGGGACAGCCTACAATGAGCAGTTCTTC
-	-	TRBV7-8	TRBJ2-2	CASRVTGNTGELFF	TGTGCCAGCCGGGTGACAGGGAACACCGGGGAGCTGTTTTTT
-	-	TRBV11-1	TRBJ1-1	CASSFRAADNTEAFF	TGTGCCAGCAGCTTTCGGGCCGCAGATAACACTGAAGCTTTCTTT
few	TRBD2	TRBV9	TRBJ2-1	CASSVASGRAGEQFF	TGTGCCAGCAGCGTAGCTAGCGGGAGGGCCGGTGAGCAGTTCTTC
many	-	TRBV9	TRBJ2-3	CASSGEGLADTQYF	TGTGCCAGCTCCGGTGAAGGATTGGCAGATACGCAGTATTTT
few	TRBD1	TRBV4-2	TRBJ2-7	CASSQDLGQGPSYEQYF	TGTGCCAGCAGCCAAGATCTGGGACAGGGCCCATCCTACGAGCAGTACTTC
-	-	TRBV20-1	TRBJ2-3	CSASVNGPGTDTQYF	TGCAGTGCTAGCGTCAACGGCCCGGGCACAGATACGCAGTATTTT
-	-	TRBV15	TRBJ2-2	CATSRGAQDTGELFF	TGTGCCACCAGCAGAGGGGCCCAGGACACCGGGGAGCTGTTTTTT
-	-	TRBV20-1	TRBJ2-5	CSARSGEETQYF	TGCAGTGCTAGGAGCGGAGAAGAGACCCAGTACTTC
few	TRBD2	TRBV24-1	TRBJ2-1	CATSDRSGRAEQFF	TGTGCCACCAGTGATCGTAGCGGGAGGGCTGAGCAGTTCTTC
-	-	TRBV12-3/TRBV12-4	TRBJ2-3	CASWPGPERARTDTQYF	TGTGCCAGCTGGCCTGGACCCGAGCGGGCTCGGACAGATACGCAGTATTTT
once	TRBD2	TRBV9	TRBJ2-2	CASSVGLGLAGESAGELFF	TGTGCCAGCAGCGTAGGTTTGGGACTAGCGGGAGAAAGTGCCGGGGAGCTGTTTTTT
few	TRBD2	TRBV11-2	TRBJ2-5	CASSPTSGGAGETQYF	TGTGCCAGCAGCCCTACTAGCGGGGGGGCCGGAGAGACCCAGTACTTC
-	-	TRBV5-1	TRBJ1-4	CASSPSSATNEKLFF	TGCGCCAGCAGCCCATCTAGTGCAACTAATGAAAAACTGTTTTTT
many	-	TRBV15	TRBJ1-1	CATSRETLNTEAFF	TGTGCCACCAGCAGAGAGACACTAAACACTGAAGCTTTCTTT
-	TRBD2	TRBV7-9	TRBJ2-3	CGATSGKSPDTQYF	TGTGGGGCAACTAGCGGGAAGTCTCCAGATACGCAGTATTTT
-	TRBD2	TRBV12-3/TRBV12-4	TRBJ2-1	CASSPSSGGRQFF	TGTGCCAGCAGCCCCTCGAGCGGGGGCCGTCAGTTCTTC
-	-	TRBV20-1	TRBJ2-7	CSAHSRRDYEQYF	TGCAGTGCCCATAGCCGGAGAGACTACGAGCAGTACTTC
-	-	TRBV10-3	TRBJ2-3	CAISDGRRGGTQYF	TGTGCCATCAGTGATGGCCGGCGGGGAGGTACGCAGTATTTT
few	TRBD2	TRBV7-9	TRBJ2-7	CASSPGLAGGQGFEQYF	TGTGCCAGCAGCCCGGGACTAGCGGGAGGGCAGGGGTTCGAGCAGTACTTC